Listed here are 22 T cell receptor beta chains from one sample, sequenced in a study of control samples from healthy donors and cancer patients. Sequencing was performed with immunoSEQ multiplex PCR; in TCRdb, only in-frame clones are kept and a portion is missing. The sample has some 120,000 clones, around 87% seen once. Sequenced sample: blood. The source is a man in his sixties in good health.

The V call is TRBV3-1 (or the pseudogene TRBV3-2), the J call TRBJ2-2; D is uncertain. The CDR3 has 15 amino acids. The germline V and J ends were trimmed by 4 bases and 8 bases, with 17 bases remaining between them. CDR1 is LGHDT and CDR2 is YNNKEL in the germline V gene (reference sequence). CDR3 loop: CASSRPGHGRGELFF. In DNA, the CDR3 is TGTGCCAGCAGCCGCCCGGGCCACGGAAGGGGGGAGCTGTTTTTT.

This clone was seen only once. V is TRBV28 and J is TRBJ2-7, with TRBD1 matching 9 bases. The CDR3 extends over 17 amino acids. V was pared by 4 bases and J by 0 bases, with 10 bases of the junction left unmatched. Germline assignment: CDR1 MDHEN and CDR2 SYDVKM. Here the CDR3 DNA reads TGTGCCAGCAGTTCCCCCCCTGGACAGGGGCCCTCCTACGAGCAGTACTTC. Its translation is CASSSPPGQGPSYEQYF.

The J gene is TRBJ1-1, the V gene TRBV21-1. TRBV21-1 is termed a pseudogene. The CDR3 loop spans 15 amino acids. The CDR3 coding sequence is TGTGCCAGCAGCAGGGGGAGGGCGCTAGTCACTGAAGCTTTCTTT. Amino acids: CASSRGRALVTEAFF.

This sequence joins TRBV10-2 and TRBJ1-1; 8 bases map to TRBD1. J lost 1 base, V lost 3 bases, and 1 base had no gene match. CDR1 is WSHSY and CDR2 is SAAADI in the germline V gene. CDR3 length: 14 residues. In DNA form, the CDR3 reads TGCGCCAGCAGTGAAGGACAGGGGAACACTGAAGCTTTCTTT. As protein: CASSEGQGNTEAFF.

The chain links TRBV28 to TRBJ2-7, with unresolved D. With 3 bases removed from V and 5 bases from J, the gap between germline ends came to 14 bases. Looked up from germline, CDR1 is MDHEN and CDR2 is SYDVKM. The CDR3 contains 14 residues. In DNA, the CDR3 is TGTGCCAGCAGTTTGCTCTATTCCTGGGACGAGCAGTACTTC. It translates to CASSLLYSWDEQYF.

This chain uses TRBV19 with TRBJ1-1; D is unclear. CDR3 length: 13 amino acids. The ends were cut back, 1 base at V and 11 bases at J, with 14 bases in the middle. Germline V gene sequence: CDR1 LNHDA, CDR2 SQIVND (reference sequence). The CDR3 region has the DNA TGTGCCAGTAGTATAGGGACCGTTGGTCGGGCTTTCTTT. It yields the protein CASSIGTVGRAFF.

V gene TRBV20-1 combines with J gene TRBJ1-2, with TRBD1 as a possible D gene (6 bases). The V gene's germline CDR1 is DFQATT and CDR2 SNEGSKA (reference sequence). V gave up 3 bases and J gave up 8 bases, with 22 bases separating them. The CDR3 consists of 15 residues. CDR3 loop: CSASSFSLGAKGYTF. In DNA, the CDR3 is TGCAGTGCTAGTTCCTTTTCTTTGGGGGCGAAAGGCTACACCTTC.

J is TRBJ2-7 and V is TRBV18; 7 bases line up with TRBD1. The germline gives CDR1 KGHSH, CDR2 LQKENI. The CDR3 has 15 amino acids. J lost 6 bases, V lost 3 bases, and 11 bases had no gene match. For the CDR3, the DNA is TGTGCCAGCTCACCGCGGACAGGCGAATTGGGCGAGCAGTACTTC. This gives the protein CASSPRTGELGEQYF.

The chain combines TRBV4-3 with TRBJ1-3; possible D gene TRBD1, 6 bases. CDR1 and CDR2 from the germline V gene are LGHNA and YSLEER. The CDR3 is made up of 18 amino acids. V shed 3 bases and J shed 8 bases, with 26 bases lying between them. In nucleotides, the CDR3 is TGCGCCAGCAGCCAGTCCCAGGGGACTCTCCTTCTCGGGGACACCATATATTTT. Translation gives CASSQSQGTLLLGDTIYF.

V usage is TRBV12-3 or TRBV12-4 and J usage is TRBJ1-2, with D unclear. Trimming cost V 5 bases and J 6 bases, with 10 bases left between them. CDR3 length equals 12 residues. The CDR3 nucleotides read TGTGCCAGCAGTCCGCGCCAGGATGGCTACACCTTC. Translating it yields CASSPRQDGYTF.

The rearrangement joins TRBV7-2 to TRBJ2-7; D is unclear. V lost 8 bases, J lost 6 bases, and 11 bases lay in between. The CDR3 covers 11 residues. Germline V gives CDR1 SGHTA, CDR2 FQGNSA. The CDR3 reads CASGTFPEQYF. CDR3 DNA sequence: TGTGCCAGCGGAACGTTTCCCGAGCAGTACTTC. Full variable domain (remainder filled in from reference TRBV7-2 and TRBJ2-7): GAGVSQSPSNKVTEKGKDVELRCDPISGHTALYWYRQSLGQGLEFLIYFQGNSAPDKSGLPSDRFSAERTGGSVSTLTIQRTQQEDSAVYLCASGTFPEQYFGPGTRLTVT.

This chain uses TRBV12-3 or TRBV12-4 with TRBJ1-1; D gene uncertain. The ends were cut back, 3 bases at V and 2 bases at J, with 4 bases in the middle. The CDR3 spans 12 residues. The CDR3 DNA reads as TGTGCCAGCAGTTTTGGAAACACTGAAGCTTTCTTT. Protein sequence: CASSFGNTEAFF.

The chain couples TRBV5-1 to TRBJ1-5, with 7 bases aligning to TRBD1. The J segment lost 1 base and the V segment lost 1 base, leaving 2 bases of the junction unmatched. The CDR3 has 15 amino acids. Germline-derived CDR1 and CDR2 are SGHRS and YFSETQ. CDR3 sequence: CASSLRGLSNQPQHF. CDR3 bases: TGCGCCAGCAGCTTGAGGGGGCTCAGCAATCAGCCCCAGCATTTT.

The rearrangement uses TRBV7-9 and TRBJ2-3, with D possibly TRBD2 on 7 matching bases. Trimming stripped 5 bases from V and 1 base from J, with 22 bases between. The germline gives CDR1 SEHNR, CDR2 FQNEAQ (reference sequence). The CDR3 runs to 18 residues. CDR3 sequence (DNA): TGTGCCAGCAGCATCCTGGGAGGGGGGCGATTGGGCACAGATACGCAGTATTTT. It codes for CASSILGGGRLGTDTQYF.

CDR3 nucleotides: TGCGCCAGCAGCCCGGACCCTACGGGCTACACCTTC. It translates to CASSPDPTGYTF. J is TRBJ1-2 and V is TRBV4-3, with unresolved D. CDR1 is LGHNA and CDR2 is YSLEER in the germline V gene. This CDR3 has 12 amino acids. The V end lost 4 bases, the J end lost 8 bases, and 11 bases lay between the germline ends.

The rearrangement links TRBV6-2 or TRBV6-3 to TRBJ2-7; perhaps TRBD1 as D (6 bases). Germline assignment: CDR1 MNHEY and CDR2 SVGEGT. V lost 5 bases and J 6 bases, leaving 17 bases between the germline ends. The CDR3 runs to 14 residues. The CDR3 region has the DNA TGTGCCAGCAGTCCCCAGGGGATCCGGAGCGAGCAGTACTTC. Translation gives CASSPQGIRSEQYF.

In its sample, this clone was seen a few times. The chain has TRBV27 and TRBJ1-6; tentatively, D is TRBD1 (5 bases). This CDR3 has 12 amino acids. V was pared by 5 bases and J by 9 bases, with 8 bases between. The germline V gene has CDR1 MNHEY and CDR2 SMNVEV (reference sequence). The chain's CDR3 is CASSPQGSPLHF. The CDR3 DNA reads TGTGCCAGCAGTCCCCAGGGTTCACCCCTCCACTTT.

The gene calls are TRBV27 and TRBJ1-5; D ambiguous. V shed 7 bases and J shed 3 bases, with 10 bases lying between them. The CDR3 extends over 13 amino acids. Germline loops: CDR1 MNHEY, CDR2 SMNVEV (reference sequence). The CDR3 bases are TGTGCCAGCACGGGAGGGTACAATCAGCCCCAGCATTTT. It yields the protein CASTGGYNQPQHF.

The rearrangement joins TRBV28 to TRBJ2-7, with 7 bases aligning to TRBD2. V lost 8 bases and J lost 9; bases outside the gene matches: 22. The CDR3 has 16 amino acids. Germline V gives CDR1 MDHEN, CDR2 SYDVKM. CDR3 coding DNA: TGTGCCAGCCGATTAGAACCTCACGGGGAGGGAGGCAGGCAGTACTTC. Its protein is CASRLEPHGEGGRQYF.

This chain uses TRBV28 with TRBJ1-6, with D possibly being TRBD1 (6 bases). V shed 1 base and J shed 5 bases, with 9 bases lying between them. CDR1 and CDR2 from the germline V gene are MDHEN and SYDVKM. This CDR3 contains 15 residues. In DNA, the CDR3 is TGTGCCAGCAGTTTATCAGGGGCGCATAATTCACCCCTCCACTTT. Amino acid sequence: CASSLSGAHNSPLHF.

CDR3 loop: CASSQETGMNTEAFF. The DNA for the CDR3 is TGTGCCAGCAGCCAAGAGACGGGGATGAACACTGAAGCTTTCTTT. The rearrangement links TRBV14 to TRBJ1-1; D not certain. The CDR3 consists of 15 residues. The V gene lost 0 bases and the J gene lost 0 bases, with 8 bases spanning the gap. Germline CDR1 is SGHDN and CDR2 is FVKESK.

The J gene is TRBJ1-2, the V gene TRBV18; D is unclear. The germline V and J ends were trimmed by 2 bases and 4 bases, with 14 bases remaining between them. The CDR3 covers 15 residues. Germline lookup yields CDR1 KGHSH and CDR2 LQKENI. CDR3 DNA: TGTGCCAGCTCACCAGGGTCGGAGGGAACCTATGGCTACACCTTC. Amino acids: CASSPGSEGTYGYTF.